These 9 T cell receptor beta chains originate from one sample sequenced in a study of control samples from healthy donors and cancer patients. Clones were sequenced by immunoSEQ multiplex PCR, and TCRdb holds only the in-frame ones, with some missing. The sample yields tens of thousands of clones, 85% to 95% seen once. The material sequenced was blood. Receptor source: a man aged 25 to 40 in good health.

This clone has only one observation. The rearrangement uses TRBV12-3 or TRBV12-4 and TRBJ1-2; D is uncertain. CDR3 length equals 13 residues. V lost 2 bases and J lost 8, with 12 bases in between. The CDR3 nucleotides read TGTGCCAGCAGTTTACAGCCTATCCGGGGCTACACCTTC. This encodes CASSLQPIRGYTF.

CDR3: CASSYSRGAYNSPLHF. The CDR3 DNA sequence: TGTGCCAGCAGTTACTCAAGAGGTGCTTATAATTCACCCCTCCACTTT. This rearrangement joins TRBV6-5 to TRBJ1-6, with unresolved D. Trimming pared 0 bases from V and 4 bases from J, leaving 10 bases between. This CDR3 is 16 amino acids long. The germline gives CDR1 MNHEY, CDR2 SVGAGI.

The chain has TRBV3-1 (or the pseudogene TRBV3-2) and TRBJ2-2; D remains ambiguous. Germline V gives CDR1 LGHDT, CDR2 YNNKEL (reference sequence). This CDR3 comprises 16 residues. Trimming shortened V by 3 bases and J by 4 bases, and 15 bases separated the two germline ends. The CDR3 bases are TGTGCCAGCAGCCATTTCCGTCTCGATGGCACCGGGGAGCTGTTTTTT. The encoded protein is CASSHFRLDGTGELFF.

CDR3 nucleotides: TGTGCCAGCAGTTACCAGGAAAGGGTATTCCAGCCCCAGCATTTT. Its translation is CASSYQERVFQPQHF. V is TRBV6-2 or TRBV6-3 and J is TRBJ1-5; D call uncertain. V shed 2 bases and J shed 7 bases, with 15 bases lying between them. Germline V lookup: CDR1 MNHEY, CDR2 SVGEGT. The CDR3 runs to 15 residues.

The chain links TRBV3-1 (or the pseudogene TRBV3-2) to TRBJ1-1; 9 nucleotides align to TRBD1. This CDR3 is built from 14 residues. Germline assignment: CDR1 LGHDT and CDR2 YNNKEL (reference sequence). The trim removed 4 bases at V and 5 bases at J, leaving 5 bases unmatched. The CDR3 here is CASSLQGAVTEAFF. Written as DNA, the CDR3 is TGTGCCAGCAGCCTACAGGGGGCGGTGACTGAAGCTTTCTTT.

The chain combines TRBV18 with TRBJ2-7; the D is unclear. Trimming took 1 base from V and 5 from J, leaving 12 bases between them. CDR1 is KGHSH and CDR2 is LQKENI in the germline V gene. This CDR3 has 14 amino acids. The CDR3 region has the DNA TGTGCCAGCTCACCACTGTGGGCGGCGAACGAGCAGTACTTC. It encodes CASSPLWAANEQYF.

The rearrangement links TRBV7-8 to TRBJ2-1; 7 bases map to TRBD2. Germline V gene data show CDR1 as SGHVS and CDR2 as FQNEAQ. J gave up 1 base and V 4 bases, and 4 bases lay outside the gene matches. This CDR3 is built from 15 residues. CDR3 residues: CASSSTSRSYNEQFF. Written as DNA, the CDR3 is TGTGCCAGCAGCTCGACTAGCCGGTCCTACAATGAGCAGTTCTTC.

The rearrangement uses TRBV6-2 or TRBV6-3 and TRBJ2-2; 13 nucleotides align to TRBD2. V was clipped by 0 bases and J by 5 bases; unmatched bases: 6. Looked up from germline, CDR1 is MNHEY and CDR2 is SVGEGT. This CDR3 region has 18 residues. The DNA of the CDR3 is TGTGCCAGCAGTTACTCCCGACTAGCGGGAGGTGGGACCGGGGAGCTGTTTTTT. This sequence encodes CASSYSRLAGGGTGELFF.

V is TRBV4-1 and J is TRBJ2-5; D perhaps matches TRBD1 (5 bases). V dropped 2 bases and J dropped 7 bases, with 8 bases sitting between them. Germline V lookup: CDR1 MGHRA, CDR2 YSYEKL. This CDR3 is 12 amino acids long. The CDR3 nucleotides are TGCGCCAGCAGCCAACCTAGGGGGACCCAGTACTTC. Amino acids: CASSQPRGTQYF.